Here is one T cell receptor (beta chain) with its context. Its antigen is unidentified. The sample carries other DNA sequences with the same CDR3. Vbeta (60) and Jbeta (13) primers were used in the PCR. Assay used: immunoSEQ multiplex PCR; TCRdb lists only in-frame clones, some missing. The sample has 170,000 or so clones, around 83% seen once. Germline-derived CDR1 and CDR2 are SGHRS and YFSETQ. The V segment lost 4 bases and the J segment 1 base; nucleotides outside the gene matches: 7. The CDR3 loop spans 16 amino acids. The sample comes from a study of cytomegalovirus exposure and HLA in healthy donors. Study-wide points: Specificity of a few CMV-associated chains for CMV antigens was verified in vitro. The availability of immune exposure information extended only to CMV serostatus.

The sample taken for sequencing was PBMCs. The V call is TRBV5-1, the J call TRBJ2-3; 9 bases match TRBD2. The TCR sequence derives from a man in his forties or fifties in good health and CMV-seronegative. The CDR3 is CASSPPGLAGTDTQYF. CDR3 DNA sequence: TGCGCCAGCAGCCCACCGGGACTAGCTGGCACAGATACGCAGTATTTT.